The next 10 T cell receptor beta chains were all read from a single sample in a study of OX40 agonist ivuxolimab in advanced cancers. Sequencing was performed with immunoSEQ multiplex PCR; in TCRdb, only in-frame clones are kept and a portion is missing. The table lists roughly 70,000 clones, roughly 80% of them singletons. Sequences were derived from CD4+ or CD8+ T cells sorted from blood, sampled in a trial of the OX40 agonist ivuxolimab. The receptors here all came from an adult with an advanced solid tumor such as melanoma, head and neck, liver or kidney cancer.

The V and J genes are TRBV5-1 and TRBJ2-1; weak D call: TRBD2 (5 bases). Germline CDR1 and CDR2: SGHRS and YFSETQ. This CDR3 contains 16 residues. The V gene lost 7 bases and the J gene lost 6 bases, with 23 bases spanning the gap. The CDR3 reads CASSKFQATSVNEQFF. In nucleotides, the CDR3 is TGCGCCAGCTCCAAGTTCCAGGCCACTAGTGTCAATGAGCAGTTCTTC.

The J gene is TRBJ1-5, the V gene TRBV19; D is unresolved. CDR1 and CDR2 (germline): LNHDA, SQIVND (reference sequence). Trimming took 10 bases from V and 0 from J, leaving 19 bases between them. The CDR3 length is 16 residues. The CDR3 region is CATANSVLYSNQPQHF. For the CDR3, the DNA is TGTGCCACCGCGAACAGCGTCCTTTATAGCAATCAGCCCCAGCATTTT.

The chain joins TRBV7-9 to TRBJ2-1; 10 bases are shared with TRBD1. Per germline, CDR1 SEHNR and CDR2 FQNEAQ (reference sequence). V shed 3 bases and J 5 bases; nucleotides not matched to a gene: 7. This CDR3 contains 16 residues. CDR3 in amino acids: CASSFRGTGDHNEQFF. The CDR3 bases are TGTGCCAGCAGCTTTAGGGGGACAGGGGACCACAATGAGCAGTTCTTC.

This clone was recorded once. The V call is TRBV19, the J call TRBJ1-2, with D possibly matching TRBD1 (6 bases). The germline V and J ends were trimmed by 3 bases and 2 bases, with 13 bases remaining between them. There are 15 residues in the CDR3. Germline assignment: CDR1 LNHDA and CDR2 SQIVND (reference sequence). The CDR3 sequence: CASSMSGGENYGYTF. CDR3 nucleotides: TGTGCCAGTAGTATGTCCGGGGGCGAGAACTATGGCTACACCTTC.

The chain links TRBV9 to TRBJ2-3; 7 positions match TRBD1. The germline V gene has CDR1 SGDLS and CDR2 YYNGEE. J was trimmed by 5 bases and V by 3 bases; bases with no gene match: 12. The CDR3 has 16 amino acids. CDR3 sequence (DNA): TGTGCCAGCAGCGGGGGGCCAGACAGGGTGGTAGATACGCAGTATTTT. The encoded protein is CASSGGPDRVVDTQYF.

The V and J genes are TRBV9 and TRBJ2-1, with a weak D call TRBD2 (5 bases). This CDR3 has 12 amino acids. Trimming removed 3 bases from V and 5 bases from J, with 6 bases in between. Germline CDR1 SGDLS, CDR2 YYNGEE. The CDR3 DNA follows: TGTGCCAGCAGCGCAGCGGACAATGAGCAGTTCTTC. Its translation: CASSAADNEQFF.

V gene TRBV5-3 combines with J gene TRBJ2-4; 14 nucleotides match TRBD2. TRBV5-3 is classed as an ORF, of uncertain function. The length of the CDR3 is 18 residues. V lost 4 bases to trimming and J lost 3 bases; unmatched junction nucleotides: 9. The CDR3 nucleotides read TGTGCCAGAAGCGATCCGGGACTAGCGGGAGAGGACAAAAACATTCAGTACTTC. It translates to CARSDPGLAGEDKNIQYF.

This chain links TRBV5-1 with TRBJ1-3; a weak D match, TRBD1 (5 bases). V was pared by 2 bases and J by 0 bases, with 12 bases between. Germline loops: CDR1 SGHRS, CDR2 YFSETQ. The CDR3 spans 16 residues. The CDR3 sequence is CASSFSVGGSGNTIYF. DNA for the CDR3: TGCGCCAGCAGCTTCTCTGTCGGGGGCTCTGGAAACACCATATATTTT.

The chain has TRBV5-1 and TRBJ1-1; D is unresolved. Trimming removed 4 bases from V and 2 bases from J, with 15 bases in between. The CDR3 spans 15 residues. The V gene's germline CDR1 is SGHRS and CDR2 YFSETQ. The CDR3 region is CASSPERLINTEAFF. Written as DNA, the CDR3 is TGCGCCAGCAGCCCGGAAAGGCTTATCAACACTGAAGCTTTCTTT.

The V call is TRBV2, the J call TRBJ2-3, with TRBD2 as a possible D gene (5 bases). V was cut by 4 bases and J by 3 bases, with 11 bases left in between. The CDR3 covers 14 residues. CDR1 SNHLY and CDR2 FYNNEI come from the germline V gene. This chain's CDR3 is CASSGLAGTDTQYF. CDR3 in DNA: TGTGCCAGCAGTGGGCTAGCTGGTACAGATACGCAGTATTTT.